This T cell receptor (beta chain) was identified during a study of T-cell reconstitution after alpha-beta-depleted transplantation in children. Preparation of the TCRbeta library used unique molecular identifiers. A single record per CDR3 protein comes from TCRdb applying MiXCR to the PCR reads. The sample carries roughly 500,000 distinct CDR3 sequences, 30% to 35% recorded once. The CDR3 totals 14 residues. Germline V CDR1 and CDR2: SGHRS, YFSETQ. V dropped 2 bases and J dropped 8; count of bases not matched to a gene: 6. Sequencing used PBMCs from the stem cell graft donor, obtained from the stem cell graft. The chain couples TRBV5-1 to TRBJ1-2, with 10 bases that match TRBD1. The origin of this receptor is a human donor who donated a stem cell graft to a child with aplastic anemia. This CDR3 is CASSFGTGALGYTF. The CDR3 DNA reads as TGCGCCAGCAGCTTCGGGACAGGGGCTTTGGGCTACACCTTC. The full variable domain, its missing parts supplied by reference TRBV5-1 and TRBJ1-2, is KAGVTQTPRYLIKTRGQQVTLSCSPISGHRSVSWYQQTPGQGLQFLFEYFSETQRNKGNFPGRFSGRQFSNSRSEMNVSTLELGDSALYLCASSFGTGALGYTFGSGTRLTVV.